The 28 T cell receptor beta chains listed next were all sequenced from one sample in a study of monozygotic twins with inflammatory bowel disease. TCRdb re-called the 5' RACE reads; every CDR3 protein appears as one record, without DNA. The ten top clones account for 2% to 3%, within a sample of 120,000 to 150,000 distinct CDR3 sequences. Sequenced input: blood. These receptors originate from a human donor with ulcerative colitis or Crohn's disease, or a healthy co-twin of an affected twin (not recorded which).

The chain uses TRBV3-1 and TRBJ2-3; lacking DNA, the TRBD2 call made by TCRdb goes unchecked. The CDR3 length is 16 residues. Germline V CDR1 and CDR2: LGHDT, YNNKEL (reference sequence). The CDR3 spells CASSQGDSGYTDTQYF.

The chain couples TRBV29-1 to TRBJ2-6; the TRBD1 assignment by TCRdb is unverifiable without DNA. The CDR3 runs 17 residues. CDR1 is SQVTM, CDR2 ANQGSEA, per germline. CDR3 sequence reads: CSVEGGTGGNGANVLTF.

The chain recombines TRBV18 with TRBJ2-1; the TCRdb call, TRBD1, lacks DNA for checking. The germline V gene encodes CDR1 KGHSH and CDR2 LQKENI. This CDR3 comprises 13 residues. The CDR3 protein is CASSPPLRGEQFF.

V and J are TRBV5-1 and TRBJ2-5; checking the TCRdb D call of TRBD1 is not possible without DNA. In germline, CDR1 is SGHRS, CDR2 YFSETQ. The CDR3 runs 16 residues. The CDR3 here is CASSLTLGTDRETQYF.

This chain connects TRBV27 to TRBJ2-4; with no DNA, the TCRdb D assignment of TRBD1 cannot be verified. The CDR3 sequence is 15 residues long. The germline CDR1 and CDR2 sequences are MNHEY and SMNVEV (reference sequence). The CDR3 sequence: CASRPGGYTKNIQYF.

V usage is TRBV18 and J usage is TRBJ2-5. This CDR3 has 14 residues. From germline, CDR1 is KGHSH and CDR2 LQKENI. This chain's CDR3 is CASSPPPYQETQYF.

This sequence joins TRBV11-2 and TRBJ2-5; TCRdb indicates TRBD2, and absent DNA this call remains unverified. The V gene's germline CDR1 is SGHAT and CDR2 FQNNGV. CDR3 length: 14 amino acids. CDR3 in amino acids: CASSRTSADETQYF.

The CDR3 protein is CASSPDRGEQFF. The gene calls are TRBV7-8 and TRBJ2-1; no DNA is available, so the TRBD1 call from TCRdb remains unchecked. This CDR3 has 12 amino acids. The germline CDR1 and CDR2 sequences are SGHVS and FQNEAQ.

The genes are TRBV11-1 and TRBJ2-7; TCRdb gives TRBD1 as the D gene, but with no DNA this cannot be confirmed. CDR1 is SGHAT and CDR2 is FQDESV in the germline V gene (reference sequence). The CDR3 is 13 residues long. The CDR3 is CASSFTGTYEQYF.

The chain employs TRBV20-1 and TRBJ2-7; the D gene TCRdb calls, TRBD2, cannot be checked with no DNA. This CDR3 region has 14 residues. CDR1 and CDR2 from the germline V gene are DFQATT and SNEGSKA (reference sequence). This chain's CDR3 is CSARPPGTSWEQYF.

The genes are TRBV5-1 and TRBJ2-7; the TRBD1 assignment by TCRdb is unverifiable without DNA. Germline V gene sequence: CDR1 SGHRS, CDR2 YFSETQ. This CDR3 comprises 19 residues. The CDR3 protein is CASSMPAVPGGLSSYEQYF.

The chain carries TRBV7-8 and TRBJ1-5. The CDR3 runs 14 residues. Germline CDR1 is SGHVS and CDR2 is FQNEAQ. Here the CDR3 reads CASSSYPRDQPQHF.

CDR3 residues: CASSLAMASTIYF. This chain uses TRBV7-6 with TRBJ1-3. CDR1 SGHVS and CDR2 FNYEAQ come from the germline V gene. The CDR3 sequence is 13 residues long.

V is TRBV9 and J is TRBJ1-1; TCRdb selects TRBD1, and the lack of DNA leaves this call unchecked. CDR3 length: 15 amino acids. The germline V gene has CDR1 SGDLS and CDR2 YYNGEE. CDR3: CASSVGRVPGTEAFF.

The chain recombines TRBV19 with TRBJ2-7; TCRdb outputs TRBD1, but without DNA this stays unchecked. The CDR3 length is 13 residues. CDR1 is LNHDA, CDR2 SQIVND, per germline (reference sequence). The CDR3 region is CASSPGTAYEQYF. The full variable domain, rest sourced from reference TRBV19 and TRBJ2-7, is DGGITQSPKYLFRKEGQNVTLSCEQNLNHDAMYWYRQDPGQGLRLIYYSQIVNDFQKGDIAEGYSVSREKKESFPLTVTSAQKNPTAFYLCASSPGTAYEQYFGPGTRLTVT.

The chain has TRBV12-3 or TRBV12-4 and TRBJ2-5. This CDR3 is built from 13 residues. The CDR3 sequence is CASTTTVGETQYF.

The chain couples TRBV30 to TRBJ2-7; as DNA is missing, the TRBD1 call by TCRdb cannot be tested. CDR3 length: 15 residues. Germline CDR1 reads GTSNPN; CDR2 reads SVGIG (reference sequence). CDR3 loop: CAWSPIRGFTYEQYF.

The V and J genes are TRBV30 and TRBJ2-7. This CDR3 contains 11 residues. From germline, CDR1 is GTSNPN and CDR2 SVGIG (reference sequence). CDR3 sequence: CAWSQVYEQYF.

V gene TRBV5-1 combines with J gene TRBJ2-5; TCRdb lists TRBD1, though no DNA is available to test this call. This CDR3 is 14 amino acids long. Germline-derived CDR1 and CDR2 are SGHRS and YFSETQ. The chain's CDR3 is CASTPGQYQETQYF.

The chain links TRBV19 to TRBJ1-5. The CDR3 is made up of 12 amino acids. Looked up from germline, CDR1 is LNHDA and CDR2 is SQIVND (reference sequence). The CDR3: CASSRMNQPQHF. The whole variable domain, remainder taken from reference TRBV19 and TRBJ1-5, is DGGITQSPKYLFRKEGQNVTLSCEQNLNHDAMYWYRQDPGQGLRLIYYSQIVNDFQKGDIAEGYSVSREKKESFPLTVTSAQKNPTAFYLCASSRMNQPQHFGDGTRLSIL.

This chain connects TRBV27 to TRBJ1-6; the TCRdb call, TRBD1, lacks DNA for checking. The CDR3 consists of 13 residues. From germline, CDR1 is MNHEY and CDR2 SMNVEV (reference sequence). The CDR3 spells CASAQGGNSPLHF.

The chain carries TRBV20-1 and TRBJ2-3. This CDR3 region has 13 residues. Germline V CDR1 and CDR2: DFQATT, SNEGSKA (reference sequence). The CDR3 loop reads CSARATSTDTQYF.

This sequence joins TRBV11-2 and TRBJ2-3; TCRdb's D call of TRBD2 is untestable without DNA. Germline assignment: CDR1 SGHAT and CDR2 FQNNGV. The CDR3 consists of 19 residues. The CDR3 loop is CASSLIGRLAGGYTDTQYF.

The rearrangement uses TRBV20-1 and TRBJ1-2; checking the TCRdb D call of TRBD1 is not possible without DNA. Germline values: CDR1 DFQATT, CDR2 SNEGSKA (reference sequence). The CDR3 covers 12 residues. This chain's CDR3 is CSASPGQAARAF.

V gene TRBV11-3 combines with J gene TRBJ2-3; with no DNA, the TCRdb D assignment of TRBD2 cannot be verified. The germline CDR1 and CDR2 sequences are SGHNT and YENEEA. This CDR3 spans 15 amino acids. CDR3 amino acids: CASSLGLADGDTQYF.

The chain couples TRBV5-1 to TRBJ2-4; as DNA is missing, the TRBD1 call by TCRdb cannot be tested. Germline V CDR1 and CDR2: SGHRS, YFSETQ. The CDR3 runs 18 residues. The CDR3 sequence is CASSLDLARGVAKNMQYF.

The rearrangement links TRBV20-1 to TRBJ2-7; the TRBD1 assignment by TCRdb is unverifiable without DNA. Germline CDR1 is DFQATT and CDR2 is SNEGSKA (reference sequence). There are 12 residues in the CDR3. CDR3: CSATDRTYEQYF.

This sequence joins TRBV20-1 and TRBJ2-7; TCRdb lists TRBD1, though no DNA is available to test this call. This CDR3 comprises 14 residues. CDR1 and CDR2 from the germline V gene are DFQATT and SNEGSKA (reference sequence). CDR3 sequence: CSATRTGVFNEQYF.